The rows below give T cell receptor beta chains drawn from one sample of a study of blood T cell repertoires in COVID-19. Produced via immunoSEQ multiplex PCR; TCRdb's table is partial and in-frame only. The sample shows over 150,000 clones, approximately 80% of them seen only once. The specimen was peripheral blood. The origin of the receptors is a woman aged 50 to 60 with acute or convalescent COVID-19. The CDR3 runs from the conserved cysteine through the conserved F or W. The D gene is left open where the match is weak. Some rows have no size entry. The others give once, few or many, or a class for an expanded clone.

V: TRBV5-8
J: TRBJ1-1
size: few
length: 14
D: -
DNA: TGTGCCAGCAGCTTGGGGGCGGGAAACACTGAAGCTTTCTTT
CDR3: CASSLGAGNTEAFF

V: TRBV20-1
J: TRBJ2-1
size: -
length: 10
D: -
DNA: TGCAGTGCTAGCAGGGAATACCAGTTCTTC
CDR3: CSASREYQFF

V: TRBV30
J: TRBJ1-2
size: -
length: 12
D: -
DNA: TGTGCCTGGAGCCTCACGGGCTATGGCTACACCTTC
CDR3: CAWSLTGYGYTF

V: TRBV28
J: TRBJ1-5
size: few
length: 15
D: TRBD1
DNA: TGTGCCAGCCAGAGACAGGGATGGGGCAATCAGCCCCAGCATTTT
CDR3: CASQRQGWGNQPQHF

V: TRBV19
J: TRBJ2-7
size: -
length: 12
D: -
DNA: TGTGCCACCAAAACAGGGATCTACGAGCAGTACTTC
CDR3: CATKTGIYEQYF

V: TRBV30
J: TRBJ1-5
size: -
length: 13
D: -
DNA: TGTGCCTGGACCGGGGGTAGCAATCAGCCCCAGCATTTT
CDR3: CAWTGGSNQPQHF

V: TRBV6-6
J: TRBJ2-5
size: -
length: 13
D: -
DNA: TGTGCCAGCAATCCTGGAGGCCAAGAGACCCAGTACTTC
CDR3: CASNPGGQETQYF

V: TRBV21-1
J: TRBJ2-3
size: -
length: 16
D: -
DNA: TGTGCCAGCAGCAAGTTTTGCGGCGGGAAGGTAGATACGCAGTATTTT
CDR3: CASSKFCGGKVDTQYF

V: TRBV2
J: TRBJ2-7
size: few
length: 14
D: TRBD1
DNA: TGTGCCAGCAGTGCTATGGACAGGCTCTACGAGCAGTACTTC
CDR3: CASSAMDRLYEQYF

V: TRBV4-1
J: TRBJ2-5
size: -
length: 17
D: TRBD1
DNA: TGCGCCAGCAGCCATAGCGTAGGGGGCCTGGGTGGGGAGACCCAGTACTTC
CDR3: CASSHSVGGLGGETQYF

V: TRBV29-1
J: TRBJ2-1
size: -
length: 17
D: -
DNA: TGCAGCGTTGAAGAGCAGGGATCCCAGGAGGGATACAATGAGCAGTTCTTC
CDR3: CSVEEQGSQEGYNEQFF

V: TRBV6-2/TRBV6-3
J: TRBJ2-7
size: -
length: 15
D: TRBD2
DNA: TGTGCCAGCAGCCCTCCCGGGACTAGCAGATACGAGCAGTACTTC
CDR3: CASSPPGTSRYEQYF

V: TRBV28
J: TRBJ2-1
size: -
length: 16
D: TRBD2
DNA: TGTGCCAGCAGTACCTCTAGCGGTGGCTCCTACAATGAGCAGTTCTTC
CDR3: CASSTSSGGSYNEQFF

V: TRBV14
J: TRBJ2-1
size: few
length: 14
D: TRBD2
DNA: TGTGCCAGCAGCCCACTAGCGGGAAACAATGAGCAGTTCTTC
CDR3: CASSPLAGNNEQFF

V: TRBV3-1/TRBV3-2
J: TRBJ1-5
size: -
length: 17
D: TRBD1
DNA: TGTGCCAGCAGCCCAACTCTTACTCAGGGGGCTTATCAGCCCCAGCATTTT
CDR3: CASSPTLTQGAYQPQHF

V: TRBV11-2
J: TRBJ2-1
size: few
length: 13
D: -
DNA: TGTGCCAGCAGCTTGACAGGTCTCAATGAGCAGTTCTTC
CDR3: CASSLTGLNEQFF

V: TRBV28
J: TRBJ1-2
size: -
length: 13
D: -
DNA: TGTGCCAGCAGTAGGACAGCAAACTATGGCTACACCTTC
CDR3: CASSRTANYGYTF

V: TRBV6-6
J: TRBJ1-5
size: -
length: 15
D: -
DNA: TGTGCCAGCAGTCCTGGGGGGTCGCCAGGACAGCCCCAGCATTTT
CDR3: CASSPGGSPGQPQHF

V: TRBV19
J: TRBJ1-1
size: few
length: 15
D: -
DNA: TGTGCCAGTAGTATGTTGACAACCATGAACACTGAAGCTTTCTTT
CDR3: CASSMLTTMNTEAFF

V: TRBV15
J: TRBJ1-3
size: few
length: 16
D: -
DNA: TGTGCCACCAGCAGTTCACAACGAAACTCTGGAAACACCATATATTTT
CDR3: CATSSSQRNSGNTIYF

V: TRBV7-7
J: TRBJ2-5
size: -
length: 13
D: -
DNA: TGTGCCAGTGGGGACTTCCTCCTGGAGACCCAGTACTTC
CDR3: CASGDFLLETQYF

V: TRBV9
J: TRBJ2-1
size: few
length: 16
D: TRBD2
DNA: TGTGCCAGCTCCTCCTTACTAGCGGGGGGACACAATGAGCAGTTCTTC
CDR3: CASSSLLAGGHNEQFF

V: TRBV5-1
J: TRBJ2-7
size: -
length: 14
D: -
DNA: TGCGCCAGCAGCTTCTCCGGGGGACTCTACGAGCAGTACTTC
CDR3: CASSFSGGLYEQYF

V: TRBV23-1
J: TRBJ1-2
size: -
length: 14
D: -
DNA: TGCGCCAGCAGTCAATCTTGGGCCTCCGAGGGCTACACCTTC
CDR3: CASSQSWASEGYTF

V: TRBV5-8
J: TRBJ1-5
size: -
length: 14
D: TRBD1
DNA: TGTGCCAGCACCGACAGGGGAAGTGTTCAGCCCCAGCATTTT
CDR3: CASTDRGSVQPQHF

V: TRBV24-1
J: TRBJ1-5
size: -
length: 14
D: -
DNA: TGTGCCACCAGTGATGGGACGGGAGATCAGCCCCAGCATTTT
CDR3: CATSDGTGDQPQHF

V: TRBV3-1/TRBV3-2
J: TRBJ1-2
size: -
length: 15
D: TRBD1
DNA: TGTGCCAGCAGCCAATTTGACAGGGGTGGGTATGGCTACACCTTC
CDR3: CASSQFDRGGYGYTF

V: TRBV19
J: TRBJ2-7
size: -
length: 15
D: TRBD2
DNA: TGTGCCACCAGTGGGGGTAGCGGGAGATTCTACGAGCAGTACTTC
CDR3: CATSGGSGRFYEQYF

V: TRBV6-5
J: TRBJ1-1
size: -
length: 13
D: -
DNA: TGTGCCAGCAGTTATTTACAGGGAACTGAAGCTTTCTTT
CDR3: CASSYLQGTEAFF